The rows below give T cell receptor beta chains drawn from one sample of a study of technical replicates of blood from a handful of donors. Clones were sequenced by immunoSEQ multiplex PCR, and TCRdb holds only the in-frame ones, with some missing. The sample lists more than 75,000 clones, around 92% occurring once. Material for sequencing was T cells isolated from PBMCs. Receptors originate from a human donor in good health. The CDR3 runs from the conserved cysteine through the conserved F or W. A D gene is named only where the DNA matches it firmly. The listing skips clone size in some rows; elsewhere it reads once, few, many or a size class.

cdr3_length	d_call	clone_size	v_call	j_call	cdr3_aa	cdr3_nt
16	-	-	TRBV11-2	TRBJ1-3	CASSLFWGGSGNTIYF	TGTGCCAGCAGCTTATTTTGGGGGGGCTCTGGAAACACCATATATTTT
14	-	-	TRBV27	TRBJ1-4	CASSLSGLGEKLFF	TGTGCCAGCAGTTTATCTGGGCTGGGCGAAAAACTGTTTTTT
14	TRBD1	-	TRBV6-6	TRBJ1-1	CASSFRDRETEAFF	TGTGCCAGCAGTTTCCGGGACAGGGAGACTGAAGCTTTCTTT
16	TRBD2	-	TRBV19	TRBJ2-7	CASSIPTSGWSYEQYF	TGTGCCAGTAGTATCCCGACTAGCGGCTGGTCCTACGAGCAGTACTTC
11	-	-	TRBV14	TRBJ2-7	CASSLGEEQYF	TGTGCCAGCAGCCTCGGGGAGGAGCAGTACTTC
15	-	-	TRBV4-1	TRBJ2-5	CASSQLMTGQETQYF	TGCGCCAGCAGCCAATTGATGACGGGTCAAGAGACCCAGTACTTC
14	-	-	TRBV6-5	TRBJ2-7	CASSYRTLSDEQYF	TGTGCCAGCAGTTATCGGACTCTCTCGGACGAGCAGTACTTC
13	-	-	TRBV27	TRBJ2-7	CASSPDGGYEQYF	TGTGCCAGCAGTCCGGACGGGGGCTACGAGCAGTACTTC
15	TRBD2	-	TRBV11-2	TRBJ2-1	CASSRGGRAVNEQFF	TGTGCCAGCAGCCGCGGCGGGAGGGCCGTGAATGAGCAGTTCTTC
15	-	-	TRBV21-1	TRBJ2-3	CASSNRLSPGDTQYF	TGTGCCAGCAGCAATAGGCTATCCCCCGGGGATACGCAGTATTTT
14	TRBD2	-	TRBV18	TRBJ2-5	CASSPAGGVETQYF	TGTGCCAGCTCACCCGCGGGGGGCGTTGAGACCCAGTACTTC
16	-	once	TRBV10-3	TRBJ1-4	CAISVKLGGGNEKLFF	TGTGCCATCAGTGTTAAATTGGGAGGGGGTAATGAAAAACTGTTTTTT
14	-	-	TRBV2	TRBJ1-5	CASLNGHSNQPQHF	TGTGCCAGCCTGAACGGACATAGCAATCAGCCCCAGCATTTT
14	TRBD1	-	TRBV28	TRBJ2-5	CASSIRTGGETQYF	TGTGCCAGCAGTATAAGGACAGGCGGGGAGACCCAGTACTTC
15	-	once	TRBV27	TRBJ2-3	CASRGPGLKIDTQYF	TGTGCCAGCAGGGGACCGGGACTTAAGATAGATACGCAGTATTTT
14	TRBD1	once	TRBV4-2	TRBJ1-2	CASSQDLQGVGYTF	TGTGCCAGCAGCCAAGATCTTCAGGGGGTTGGCTACACCTTC
14	-	-	TRBV27	TRBJ2-7	CASRSIGSGDEQYF	TGTGCCAGCAGAAGCATCGGGAGTGGTGACGAGCAGTACTTC
14	-	-	TRBV11-3	TRBJ2-7	CASSPNPGDYEQYF	TGTGCCAGCAGCCCGAACCCGGGGGACTACGAGCAGTACTTC
14	-	-	TRBV5-4	TRBJ1-2	CASSRDAGWASYTF	TGTGCCAGCAGTCGAGACGCAGGGTGGGCGTCCTACACCTTC
15	-	-	TRBV23-1	TRBJ2-1	CASGQTAGSYNEQFF	TGCGCCAGTGGCCAGACCGCGGGCTCCTACAATGAGCAGTTCTTC
17	TRBD2	once	TRBV10-3	TRBJ2-3	CAISTGTSGRGTDTQYF	TGTGCCATCAGTACCGGGACTAGCGGGAGGGGCACAGATACGCAGTATTTT
12	-	-	TRBV29-1	TRBJ2-2	CSVRAPPGELFF	TGCAGCGTTCGAGCGCCTCCCGGGGAGCTGTTTTTT
13	TRBD1	-	TRBV6-5	TRBJ1-2	CASSRDRVNLPTF	TGTGCCAGCAGTCGGGACAGGGTTAATCTCCCCACCTTC
17	-	-	TRBV5-4	TRBJ2-5	CASSLGFVAAYQETQYF	TGTGCCAGCAGCTTGGGGTTCGTAGCGGCGTACCAAGAGACCCAGTACTTC
14	-	-	TRBV5-6	TRBJ1-2	CASSTEEGRGGYTF	TGTGCCAGCAGCACGGAGGAGGGGAGAGGTGGCTACACCTTC
15	TRBD2	-	TRBV28	TRBJ2-7	CASSSPGLARHEQYF	TGTGCCAGCAGTTCACCGGGACTAGCTCGACACGAGCAGTACTTC
13	-	-	TRBV2	TRBJ2-7	CASSRSRREEQYF	TGTGCCAGCAGTCGGTCCCGGAGGGAAGAGCAGTACTTC
15	-	-	TRBV6-5	TRBJ2-2	CASSYLARTTGELFF	TGTGCCAGCAGTTACCTAGCGCGAACCACCGGGGAGCTGTTTTTT
12	-	-	TRBV7-8	TRBJ1-1	CASSTRTDEAFF	TGTGCCAGCAGCACTCGGACAGATGAAGCTTTCTTT
16	-	once	TRBV19	TRBJ2-3	CASSIRGAGRTDTQYF	TGTGCCAGTAGTATCCGGGGGGCTGGAAGGACAGATACGCAGTATTTT
17	TRBD2	-	TRBV29-1	TRBJ2-1	CSVDFTSGVSGYNEQFF	TGCAGCGTTGATTTTACTAGCGGTGTCAGTGGCTACAATGAGCAGTTCTTC
14	-	-	TRBV7-8	TRBJ1-3	CASSPRDSGNTIYF	TGTGCCAGCAGCCCCCGGGACTCTGGAAACACCATATATTTT
15	TRBD2	-	TRBV6-5	TRBJ2-3	CASSRLAGGPDTQYF	TGTGCCAGCAGTAGACTAGCGGGGGGCCCAGATACGCAGTATTTT
13	-	-	TRBV5-1	TRBJ1-4	CASSLYQDEKLFF	TGCGCCAGCAGCTTGTACCAGGATGAAAAACTGTTTTTT
17	TRBD2	-	TRBV15	TRBJ2-1	CATSRDRSGLAGAEQFF	TGTGCCACCAGCAGAGATCGGTCGGGACTAGCGGGAGCGGAGCAGTTCTTC